Listed here are 13 T cell receptor beta chains from one sample, sequenced in a study of control samples from healthy donors and cancer patients. The assay was immunoSEQ multiplex PCR, and TCRdb's table has in-frame clones only and misses some. The sample has 95,000 to 130,000 clones; around 89% are singletons. The sequenced material came from blood. Receptors were obtained from a woman in her seventies in good health.

The chain recombines TRBV27 with TRBJ2-1; TRBD2 might be the D (5 bases). V was pared by 2 bases and J by 7 bases, with 9 bases between. The length of the CDR3 is 13 residues. Germline V gene sequence: CDR1 MNHEY, CDR2 SMNVEV (reference sequence). The CDR3 bases are TGTGCCAGCAGTTTACTGACGGGGAATGAGCAGTTCTTC. Residues: CASSLLTGNEQFF.

The V call is TRBV11-2, the J call TRBJ2-7; 8 positions match TRBD2. V trimming: 7 bases; J trimming: 5 bases; junction bases outside the gene matches: 16. In germline, CDR1 is SGHAT, CDR2 FQNNGV. This CDR3 is built from 16 residues. The CDR3 sequence: CASTYFRIAGRDEQYF. CDR3 coding DNA: TGTGCCAGCACCTATTTCCGGATAGCGGGAAGAGACGAGCAGTACTTC. Together with reference TRBV11-2 and TRBJ2-7, the CDR3 gives the full variable domain: EAGVAQSPRYKIIEKRQSVAFWCNPISGHATLYWYQQILGQGPKLLIQFQNNGVVDDSQLPKDRFSAERLKGVDSTLKIQPAKLEDSAVYLCASTYFRIAGRDEQYFGPGTRLTVT.

The gene calls are TRBV4-3 and TRBJ1-6; D uncertain. With 0 bases removed from V and 7 bases from J, the gap between germline ends came to 4 bases. In germline, CDR1 is LGHNA, CDR2 YSLEER. This CDR3 spans 13 amino acids. The CDR3: CASSQERNSPLHF. Written as DNA, the CDR3 is TGCGCCAGCAGCCAAGAGAGGAATTCACCCCTCCACTTT.

The chain has TRBV7-3 and TRBJ2-1, with D maybe TRBD2 (6 bases). The CDR3 contains 15 residues. Trimming cost V 5 bases and J 2 bases, with 13 bases left between them. Per germline, CDR1 SGHTA and CDR2 FQGTGA. CDR3 amino acids: CASSRNGGTYNEQFF. The CDR3, as DNA: TGTGCCAGCAGCCGTAACGGGGGAACCTACAATGAGCAGTTCTTC.

The chain links TRBV6-6 to TRBJ1-2; no firm D call. The CDR3 has 11 residues. Germline V gene lookup returns CDR1 MNHNY and CDR2 SVGAGI (reference sequence). The germline V and J ends were trimmed by 6 bases and 7 bases, with 9 bases remaining between them. DNA for the CDR3: TGTGCCAGCAGCCCCAAGCGTGGCTACACCTTC. Translated, it gives CASSPKRGYTF.

The chain uses TRBV7-8 and TRBJ1-2; no definite D call. Germline V gene lookup returns CDR1 SGHVS and CDR2 FQNEAQ. The CDR3 is made up of 14 amino acids. V was trimmed by 3 bases and J by 0 bases, leaving 8 bases between them. CDR3 residues: CASSFRPPNYGYTF. The CDR3 DNA reads TGTGCCAGCAGCTTCAGACCACCTAACTATGGCTACACCTTC.

V and J are TRBV24-1 and TRBJ1-2; D unclear. CDR1 and CDR2 (germline): KGHDR, SFDVKD. The CDR3 runs to 14 residues. Trimming removed 2 bases at V and 4 bases at J, with 10 bases between. In DNA form, the CDR3 reads TGTGCCACCAGTGATTCCACCACGGCCTATGGCTACACCTTC. The encoded protein is CATSDSTTAYGYTF.

This chain uses TRBV7-9 with TRBJ2-1, with TRBD1 matching 7 bases. J was trimmed by 6 bases and V by 6 bases; bases with no gene match: 5. The CDR3 has 13 residues. Germline assignment: CDR1 SEHNR and CDR2 FQNEAQ (reference sequence). CDR3 protein: CASSTGDPNEQFF. CDR3 nucleotide sequence: TGTGCCAGCAGTACAGGGGATCCCAATGAGCAGTTCTTC. Complete variable domain (other parts from reference TRBV7-9 and TRBJ2-1): DTGVSQNPRHKITKRGQNVTFRCDPISEHNRLYWYRQTLGQGPEFLTYFQNEAQLEKSRLLSDRFSAERPKGSFSTLEIQRTEQGDSAMYLCASSTGDPNEQFFGPGTRLTVL.

The V and J genes are TRBV19 and TRBJ2-7; the match to TRBD1 covers 9 bases. The ends lost 2 bases at V and 4 bases at J; junction bases unmatched: 9. The germline CDR1 and CDR2 sequences are LNHDA and SQIVND (reference sequence). The CDR3 extends over 16 amino acids. The CDR3 nucleotides are TGTGCCAGTAGTATAATACATCCGGGACAGGGTTACGAGCAGTACTTC. Its translation: CASSIIHPGQGYEQYF.

The chain couples TRBV19 to TRBJ2-1, with D hard to call. The CDR3 spans 11 residues. V was clipped by 0 bases and J by 9 bases, with 3 bases between them. The germline gives CDR1 LNHDA, CDR2 SQIVND (reference sequence). CDR3 DNA: TGTGCCAGTAGTATAGAGTCTGAGCAGTTCTTC. This sequence encodes CASSIESEQFF.

The chain combines TRBV5-1 with TRBJ1-2; D might be TRBD1 (5 bases). V dropped 0 bases and J dropped 0 bases, with 18 bases sitting between them. Germline CDR1 reads SGHRS; CDR2 reads YFSETQ. The CDR3 length is 18 residues. CDR3 coding DNA: TGCGCCAGCAGCTTGGCCAGTGGAGGGCAAGGGGCTAACTATGGCTACACCTTC. Its translation is CASSLASGGQGANYGYTF.

The chain links TRBV18 to TRBJ2-7; 7 nucleotides match TRBD1. The CDR3 consists of 14 residues. In germline, CDR1 is KGHSH, CDR2 LQKENI. V lost 2 bases, J lost 3 bases, and 4 bases stayed unmatched. CDR3 loop: CASSPGTALYEQYF. The CDR3 nucleotides are TGTGCCAGCTCACCAGGGACAGCGCTCTACGAGCAGTACTTC.

The rearrangement links TRBV3-1 (or the pseudogene TRBV3-2) to TRBJ1-1; D remains ambiguous. Germline CDR1 and CDR2: LGHDT and YNNKEL (reference sequence). The CDR3 has 13 amino acids. V shed 0 bases and J shed 5 bases, with 7 bases lying between them. CDR3 sequence: CASSQDRRTEAFF. CDR3 DNA: TGTGCCAGCAGCCAAGATCGAAGGACTGAAGCTTTCTTT.